These T cell receptor beta chains were read from a single sample in a study of blood T cell repertoires in COVID-19. TCRdb keeps only in-frame clones here, not all; method: immunoSEQ multiplex PCR. The table includes roughly 250,000 clones, roughly 89% detected once. The sample was PBMCs or T cells enriched from blood (not recorded which). The receptors stem from a man in his forties or fifties who had recovered from COVID-19. Both conserved end residues are part of each CDR3. D genes are given only for firm matches. Where a row states a size, it is once, few, many or the class of an expanded clone; other rows omit it.

v_call,clone_size,d_call,j_call,cdr3_nt,cdr3_aa
TRBV5-6,few,-,TRBJ2-1,TGTGCCAGCAGCCTGGGTGACATTGAGTTCTTC,CASSLGDIEFF
TRBV7-2,-,-,TRBJ2-7,TGTGCCAGCAGCTTAGTTTTCGCTAGCGTTAACTACGAGCAGTACTTC,CASSLVFASVNYEQYF
TRBV28,-,-,TRBJ2-7,TGTGCCAGCAGTTCGAACCGACAGGCACTCTCCTACGAGCAGTACTTC,CASSSNRQALSYEQYF
TRBV5-1,-,TRBD1,TRBJ2-5,TGCGCCAGCACCATGGGACAGGGCTACTTGGATGAGACCCAGTACTTC,CASTMGQGYLDETQYF
TRBV30,once,-,TRBJ1-5,TGTGCCTGGAGTGTATACGGGGGGTTGGGTCAGCCCCAGCATTTT,CAWSVYGGLGQPQHF
TRBV6-1,-,TRBD1,TRBJ1-5,TGTGCCAGCAGGGGACAGGGTACTCAGCCCCAGCATTTT,CASRGQGTQPQHF
TRBV19,once,TRBD1,TRBJ2-1,TGTGCCAGTAGTACACAGGGGGCAAGTGAGCAGTTCTTC,CASSTQGASEQFF
TRBV7-9,once,-,TRBJ2-2,TGTGCCAGCAGCCTGATCTCAGGTTTCACCGGGGAGCTGTTTTTT,CASSLISGFTGELFF
TRBV21-1,-,-,TRBJ2-7,TGTGCCAGCAGACCTACAGGGAGGGCCTACGAGCAGTACTTC,CASRPTGRAYEQYF
TRBV7-2,few,-,TRBJ1-2,TGTGCCAGCAGCCTTCAATCAGATAACTATGGCTACACCTTC,CASSLQSDNYGYTF
TRBV6-6,-,-,TRBJ2-7,TGTGCCAGCAGCCCGTTCGAGGGATCCGAGCAGTACTTC,CASSPFEGSEQYF
TRBV21-1,-,-,TRBJ2-1,TGTGCCAGCAGCAAAGGGACTAGCGACAGCTCCTACAATGAGCAGTTCTTC,CASSKGTSDSSYNEQFF
TRBV11-3,-,TRBD1,TRBJ1-6,TGTGCCAGCAGCTTATCTTGGACAGGGGGCCGGTCCTATAATTCACCCCTCCACTTT,CASSLSWTGGRSYNSPLHF
TRBV10-3,-,TRBD1,TRBJ1-2,TGTGCCATCGGGGGACAGGGGGCTCTCTATGGCTACACCTTC,CAIGGQGALYGYTF
TRBV30,-,-,TRBJ1-1,TGTGCCTGGATCCAGAACACTGAAGCTTTCTTT,CAWIQNTEAFF
TRBV5-6,-,-,TRBJ2-5,TGTGCCAGCAGCTTGGTGGGCGGGCCAGCCACGAGGGTAGGCCAGTACTTC,CASSLVGGPATRVGQYF
TRBV10-2,-,-,TRBJ1-3,TGCGCCAGCAGTGAGTCGGCAGGGTCATCTGGAAACACCATATATTTT,CASSESAGSSGNTIYF
TRBV7-9,-,-,TRBJ2-7,TGTGCCAGCAGCTTAGTGGTCAGTGAGCAGTACTTC,CASSLVVSEQYF
TRBV27,-,-,TRBJ1-5,TGTGCCAGCAGTTTATTTTTAGGGGCTCAGCCCCAGCATTTT,CASSLFLGAQPQHF
TRBV2,-,TRBD1,TRBJ2-7,TGTGCCAGCAGTGAAGGGACAGGGAGCTCCTACGAGCAGTACTTC,CASSEGTGSSYEQYF
TRBV11-2,-,TRBD1,TRBJ2-7,TGTGCCAGCAGCCGGGGGGACAGGGCCTACGAGCAGTACTTC,CASSRGDRAYEQYF
TRBV7-2,-,-,TRBJ2-1,TGTGCCAGCAGCTTAGCGTATACTAGCAATGAGCAGTTCTTC,CASSLAYTSNEQFF
TRBV28,-,-,TRBJ1-1,TGTGCCAGCAATACAGGTTACGCGAACACTGAAGCTTTCTTT,CASNTGYANTEAFF
TRBV19,-,-,TRBJ1-4,TGTGCCAGTACCGTAGGACAGACCACTAATGAAAAACTGTTTTTT,CASTVGQTTNEKLFF
TRBV30,-,TRBD1,TRBJ2-2,TGTGCCTGTAAGACAGGGGTGGACACCGGGGAGCTGTTTTTT,CACKTGVDTGELFF
TRBV28,-,TRBD1,TRBJ1-5,TGTGCCAGCCTCAGCACTGGACAGGGCGGCAATCAGCCCCAGCATTTT,CASLSTGQGGNQPQHF